Following are 30 T cell receptor beta chains from one sample sequenced in a study of T-cell reconstitution after alpha-beta-depleted transplantation in children. Preparation of the TCRbeta library was carried out with unique molecular identifiers. Each CDR3 protein is one row after TCRdb ran MiXCR on the PCR reads. Of some 120,000 distinct CDR3 sequences listed, about a tenth are singletons. Sequencing was performed on PBMCs, taken before TCRalphabeta/CD19-depleted stem cell transplant. All receptors come from a boy between 2 and 15 years old with acute lymphoblastic leukemia, due to receive a stem cell transplant.

The chain joins TRBV27 to TRBJ1-1, with 7 bases that match TRBD1. Germline V gene data show CDR1 as MNHEY and CDR2 as SMNVEV (reference sequence). CDR3 length: 14 residues. The V segment lost 0 bases and the J segment 7 bases; nucleotides outside the gene matches: 5. CDR3 amino acids: CASSLSRGLGEAFF. DNA of the CDR3: TGTGCCAGCAGTTTATCGAGGGGGCTGGGTGAAGCTTTCTTT.

In its sample, this clonotype was seen a few times. The chain combines TRBV7-2 with TRBJ2-7, with TRBD1 matching over 9 bases. This CDR3 is 16 amino acids long. The ends lost 4 bases at V and 5 bases at J; junction bases unmatched: 12. Germline loops: CDR1 SGHTA, CDR2 FQGNSA. The CDR3 here is CASSSRGDRATDEQYF. CDR3 bases: TGTGCCAGCAGCTCAAGGGGGGACAGGGCAACTGACGAGCAGTACTTC.

This clonotype was seen many times. V is TRBV5-1 and J is TRBJ2-7; D gene uncertain. Germline CDR1 reads SGHRS; CDR2 reads YFSETQ. The CDR3 is 14 residues long. V lost 1 base and J 10 bases, leaving 18 bases between the germline ends. CDR3 residues: CASSLYSPTSYQYF. CDR3 nucleotides: TGCGCCAGCAGCTTGTACAGTCCTACGAGCTATCAGTACTTC.

The genes are TRBV29-1 and TRBJ2-5, with TRBD1 identical over 9 bases. After removal of 7 bases from V and 5 bases from J, the junction contained 8 bases not matched to a gene. The CDR3 length is 13 residues. Germline V gives CDR1 SQVTM, CDR2 ANQGSEA. The CDR3, as DNA: TGCAGCGCAACGGGACAGGGAACGGAGACCCAGTACTTC. Encoded protein: CSATGQGTETQYF.

This clonotype was observed a handful of times. The chain combines TRBV4-1 with TRBJ2-1, with TRBD2 identical over 8 bases. Losses at the gene ends were 0 bases for V and 7 bases for J; bases not matched to a gene: 8. This CDR3 is built from 16 residues. The germline CDR1 and CDR2 sequences are MGHRA and YSYEKL. The CDR3 bases are TGCGCCAGCAGCCAAGACGTAGCGGGACCTATGAATGAGCAGTTCTTC. Residues: CASSQDVAGPMNEQFF.

V and J are TRBV7-9 and TRBJ2-7, with TRBD1 as a possible D gene (6 bases). The germline V gene encodes CDR1 SEHNR and CDR2 FQNEAQ (reference sequence). The CDR3 consists of 14 residues. V dropped 8 bases and J dropped 5 bases, with 19 bases sitting between them. CDR3 DNA: TGTGCCAGCCATACGGGAACAGGGTTTGACGAGCAGTACTTC. Amino acids: CASHTGTGFDEQYF.

This clonotype has just a few counts. The V call is TRBV5-6, the J call TRBJ1-1; D remains ambiguous. CDR3 length: 15 amino acids. In germline, CDR1 is SGHDT, CDR2 YYEEEE. The germline V and J ends were trimmed by 1 base and 5 bases, with 15 bases remaining between them. The chain's CDR3 is CASSLPALGATEAFF. In DNA, the CDR3 is TGTGCCAGCAGCTTGCCGGCCCTGGGAGCGACTGAAGCTTTCTTT.

This clonotype was observed many times. The chain uses TRBV5-1 and TRBJ2-2; D gene uncertain. The germline V gene has CDR1 SGHRS and CDR2 YFSETQ. This CDR3 has 14 amino acids. V dropped 1 base and J dropped 5 bases, with 9 bases sitting between them. As DNA, the CDR3 is TGCGCCAGCAGCTTGAAAATGGGGACCGGGGAGCTGTTTTTT. It is translated as CASSLKMGTGELFF.

The chain uses TRBV4-1 and TRBJ2-3, with D possibly matching TRBD2 (6 bases). Germline CDR1 reads MGHRA; CDR2 reads YSYEKL. This CDR3 contains 16 residues. V lost 9 bases and J lost 3, with 22 bases in between. CDR3 sequence reads: CARTRALGFRTDTQYF. CDR3 nucleotide sequence: TGCGCCAGGACTAGAGCTTTGGGGTTCCGAACAGATACGCAGTATTTT.

J is TRBJ2-7 and V is TRBV20-1, with 13 bases fitting TRBD2. CDR1 and CDR2 (germline): DFQATT, SNEGSKA (reference sequence). J was trimmed by 6 bases and V by 6 bases; bases with no gene match: 20. This CDR3 comprises 18 residues. DNA for the CDR3: TGCAGTGCCCGCACTCGACTAGCGGGAGGCAACTATGGAAGCGAGCAGTACTTC. Protein product: CSARTRLAGGNYGSEQYF.

This sequence joins TRBV25-1 and TRBJ2-2; weak D call: TRBD2 (6 bases). V lost 2 bases and J 7 bases, leaving 14 bases between the germline ends. This CDR3 is 15 amino acids long. CDR1 is MGHDK and CDR2 is SYGVNS in the germline V gene. Here the CDR3 reads CASSEGGTVLGELFF. CDR3 sequence (DNA): TGTGCCAGCAGTGAAGGGGGGACCGTACTCGGGGAGCTGTTTTTT.

The chain combines TRBV5-1 with TRBJ1-2; D is unresolved. Germline V gene lookup returns CDR1 SGHRS and CDR2 YFSETQ. There are 14 residues in the CDR3. Trimming removed 2 bases at V and 1 base at J, with 9 bases between. The CDR3 DNA follows: TGCGCCAGCAGCTTTGAGGCCAGTAACTATGGCTACACCTTC. Its protein product is CASSFEASNYGYTF.

The chain employs TRBV6-2 or TRBV6-3 and TRBJ2-3; 16 positions agree with TRBD2. CDR1 and CDR2 from the germline V gene are MNHEY and SVGEGT. The CDR3 runs to 16 residues. The V segment lost 6 bases and the J segment 6 bases; nucleotides outside the gene matches: 6. The CDR3 region is CASRMGLAGGFDTQYF. The CDR3, as DNA: TGTGCCAGCAGGATGGGACTAGCGGGAGGGTTTGATACGCAGTATTTT.

This chain uses TRBV6-6 with TRBJ1-5; no reliable D call. V lost 6 bases to trimming and J lost 4 bases, with 10 bases between them. This CDR3 region has 13 residues. Germline CDR1 MNHNY, CDR2 SVGAGI (reference sequence). CDR3: CASSLEMNQPQHF. The CDR3 nucleotides are TGTGCCAGCAGCCTCGAGATGAATCAGCCCCAGCATTTT.

This rearrangement joins TRBV20-1 to TRBJ2-7, with 10 nucleotides matching TRBD2. The junction had 4 bases not matched to a gene; V was cut back by 1 base and J by 1 base. CDR1 is DFQATT and CDR2 is SNEGSKA in the germline V gene (reference sequence). This CDR3 region has 15 residues. CDR3 coding DNA: TGCAGTGCTAGAGGGCAACTAGCGGGGTCCTACGAGCAGTACTTC. It encodes CSARGQLAGSYEQYF.

This clonotype was found many times. The V call is TRBV5-1, the J call TRBJ2-1; 7 bases are a match to TRBD2. J gave up 9 bases and V 0 bases, and 12 bases lay outside the gene matches. The CDR3 is 16 amino acids. CDR1 is SGHRS, CDR2 YFSETQ, per germline. The CDR3 bases are TGCGCCAGCAGCTTGGGTCACCGGGACTACCTCGGTGAGCAGTTCTTC. This sequence encodes CASSLGHRDYLGEQFF.

This clonotype was recorded a few times. The chain has TRBV20-1 and TRBJ1-1, with 7 bases fitting TRBD1. CDR1 and CDR2 (germline): DFQATT, SNEGSKA (reference sequence). Trimming cost V 3 bases and J 7 bases; bases outside gene matches: 14. The length of the CDR3 is 15 residues. CDR3: CSASTGDRYYGEAFF. CDR3 sequence (DNA): TGCAGTGCTAGTACAGGGGATAGGTATTACGGTGAAGCTTTCTTT.

This clonotype appeared many times. The CDR3 DNA follows: TGTGCCATCAGTGAGGCGAGCGGGGGCCTGGGGTCCTACAATGAGCAGTTCTTC. It is translated as CAISEASGGLGSYNEQFF. This rearrangement joins TRBV10-3 to TRBJ2-1, with TRBD2 matching over 8 bases. V gave up 2 bases and J gave up 1 base; unmatched junction bases: 10. This CDR3 is 18 amino acids long. Per germline, CDR1 ENHRY and CDR2 SYGVKD.

In this sample, this clonotype turned up many times. The chain joins TRBV18 to TRBJ1-4; D remains ambiguous. The CDR3 length is 13 residues. CDR1 and CDR2 from the germline V gene are KGHSH and LQKENI. Trimming stripped 5 bases from V and 2 bases from J, with 6 bases between. The CDR3 coding sequence is TGTGCCAGCTCAGAACGGACTAATGAAAAACTGTTTTTT. It specifies CASSERTNEKLFF.

The J gene is TRBJ2-7, the V gene TRBV7-9; weak D call: TRBD1 (5 bases). With 5 bases removed from V and 2 bases from J, the gap between germline ends came to 16 bases. The CDR3 runs to 15 residues. Germline loops: CDR1 SEHNR, CDR2 FQNEAQ (reference sequence). CDR3 coding DNA: TGTGCCAGCAGCGCGTTCGACAGTAGGCCCTACGAGCAGTACTTC. It is translated as CASSAFDSRPYEQYF.

This clonotype was counted at least ten times. This rearrangement joins TRBV12-3 or TRBV12-4 to TRBJ2-1, with 8 bases matching TRBD1. The V segment lost 5 bases and the J segment 6 bases; nucleotides outside the gene matches: 6. There are 14 residues in the CDR3. In DNA form, the CDR3 reads TGTGCCAGCAGTCCCAACAGGGGGTTCAATGAGCAGTTCTTC. Translating gives CASSPNRGFNEQFF.

This clonotype was counted only a few times. The chain couples TRBV7-8 to TRBJ1-1; D call uncertain. From germline, CDR1 is SGHVS and CDR2 FQNEAQ. The CDR3 is 14 amino acids. The ends were cut back, 6 bases at V and 4 bases at J, with 15 bases in the middle. The CDR3 sequence is CASSDRSTATEAFF. The CDR3 DNA follows: TGTGCCAGCAGTGACCGATCGACGGCCACTGAAGCTTTCTTT.

The chain links TRBV29-1 to TRBJ2-5; no definite D call. Germline lookup yields CDR1 SQVTM and CDR2 ANQGSEA. This CDR3 comprises 14 residues. Trimming pared 4 bases from V and 4 bases from J, leaving 16 bases between. CDR3 sequence reads: CSVGPSSPRETQYF. The DNA of the CDR3 is TGCAGCGTTGGTCCGAGCTCCCCGAGAGAGACCCAGTACTTC. The whole variable domain, remainder taken from reference TRBV29-1 and TRBJ2-5, is SAVISQKPSRDICQRGTSLTIQCQVDSQVTMMFWYRQQPGQSLTLIATANQGSEATYESGFVIDKFPISRPNLTFSTLTVSNMSPEDSSIYLCSVGPSSPRETQYFGPGTRLLVL.

The chain joins TRBV7-9 to TRBJ2-7; maybe TRBD1 (5 bases). The CDR3 spans 14 residues. Trimming cost V 2 bases and J 5 bases, with 13 bases left between them. CDR1 SEHNR and CDR2 FQNEAQ come from the germline V gene (reference sequence). CDR3 sequence reads: CASSLSGSLDEQYF. Here the CDR3 DNA reads TGTGCCAGCAGCTTATCAGGGTCCCTCGACGAGCAGTACTTC.

The chain is built from TRBV7-8 and TRBJ2-1; 14 positions agree with TRBD2. Germline V CDR1 and CDR2: SGHVS, FQNEAQ. V was clipped by 4 bases and J by 10 bases; unmatched bases: 15. This CDR3 is 18 amino acids long. The chain's CDR3 is CASSYRTSGRLTSVEQFF. The CDR3 coding sequence is TGTGCCAGCAGCTACCGGACTAGCGGGAGGTTGACGTCTGTCGAGCAGTTCTTC. Filled out from reference TRBV7-8 and TRBJ2-1, the complete variable domain reads GAGVSQSPRYKVAKRGQDVALRCDPISGHVSLFWYQQALGQGPEFLTYFQNEAQLDKSGLPSDRFFAERPEGSVSTLKIQRTQQEDSAVYLCASSYRTSGRLTSVEQFFGPGTRLTVL.

This clonotype was seen at least ten times. The gene calls are TRBV12-3 or TRBV12-4 and TRBJ2-3, with 7 bases lining up with TRBD2. CDR3 size: 13 residues. With V trimmed by 10 bases and J by 11 bases, 15 bases remained unmatched. The CDR3 here is CATSSGPHGGQYF. DNA of the CDR3: TGTGCCACCTCTAGCGGCCCCCATGGGGGGCAGTATTTT.

In this sample, this clonotype turned up many times. This chain uses TRBV7-2 with TRBJ2-7, with TRBD2 identical over 9 bases. Germline CDR1 and CDR2: SGHTA and FQGNSA. The CDR3 consists of 14 residues. The J segment lost 7 bases and the V segment lost 5 bases, leaving 9 bases of the junction unmatched. CDR3 nucleotides: TGTGCCAGCAGCAGCCGGGCGGGAGGGGGAGAGCAGTACTTC. It codes for CASSSRAGGGEQYF.

Only a few counts were recorded for this clonotype. The chain has TRBV6-1 and TRBJ2-5; 9 positions match TRBD2. Germline CDR1 is MNHNS and CDR2 is SASEGT. The CDR3 has 15 amino acids. V lost 4 bases, J lost 5 bases, and 8 bases stayed unmatched. This chain's CDR3 is CASSVPSGVSETQYF. The DNA for the CDR3 is TGTGCCAGCAGTGTGCCTAGCGGGGTTTCGGAGACCCAGTACTTC.

In this sample, this clonotype turned up a few times. The chain recombines TRBV12-5 with TRBJ2-1; D ambiguous. Germline loops: CDR1 LGHNT, CDR2 FRNRAP. The ends were cut back, 3 bases at V and 7 bases at J, with 4 bases in the middle. The CDR3 is made up of 11 amino acids. The CDR3 here is CASGFSNEQFF. The CDR3 coding sequence is TGTGCTAGTGGTTTCTCGAATGAGCAGTTCTTC. Full variable domain (outside the CDR3, taken from reference TRBV12-5 and TRBJ2-1): DARVTQTPRHKVTEMGQEVTMRCQPILGHNTVFWYRQTMMQGLELLAYFRNRAPLDDSGMPKDRFSAEMPDATLATLKIQPSEPRDSAVYFCASGFSNEQFFGPGTRLTVL.

The V call is TRBV5-1, the J call TRBJ2-7; possibly TRBD2 for D (6 bases). V lost 4 bases and J 2 bases, leaving 16 bases between the germline ends. The length of the CDR3 is 15 residues. Germline CDR1 is SGHRS and CDR2 is YFSETQ. The CDR3 sequence: CASSQRGGFPYEQYF. The CDR3 nucleotides are TGCGCCAGCAGCCAGAGAGGAGGGTTTCCCTACGAGCAGTACTTC.